Listed here is a single T cell receptor (beta chain). The target antigen is unknown. Using its own MiXCR run on the reads, TCRdb lists one record per CDR3 protein. The table lists 600,000 to 700,000 distinct CDR3 sequences, around 30% of them singletons. The sample originates from a study of T cell repertoires in cytomegalovirus infection. CDR3 size: 20 residues. The V gene lost 4 bases and the J gene lost 4 bases, with 27 bases spanning the gap. Germline-derived CDR1 and CDR2 are SGHRS and YFSETQ. This chain links TRBV5-1 with TRBJ2-6; weak D call: TRBD2 (7 bases). This receptor was obtained from a human donor in good health (CMV status not recorded). Some clones in this sample may be carry-over from other donors' samples. The source material was cultured PBMCs, sampled from culture after CMV antigen stimulation. Written as DNA, the CDR3 is TGCGCCAGCAGCCCCCGGGGGGACACGACCTTAAGGAGGGGGGCCAACGTCCTGACTTTC. Protein: CASSPRGDTTLRRGANVLTF.